This T cell receptor beta chain was sequenced for a study of T cells in Graves' hyperthyroidism and ophthalmopathy. Study-wide results and caveats: In the blood, most expanded thyroid clonotypes above 0.001 appeared as well.

TCR beta CDR3 regions were amplified from RNA transcripts. Primed by the HTBI set, a first-round RT-PCR was run on the TCR CDR3. TCRdb reprocessed the multiplex PCR reads with MiXCR, giving one entry per CDR3 protein. The sample lists hundreds of thousands of distinct CDR3 sequences; around a quarter were seen once. Concerning this clonotype: No antigen is known for it.

The CDR3 runs 12 residues. Germline lookup yields CDR1 LGHDT and CDR2 YNNKEL (reference sequence). Germline trimming cut 6 bases from V and 9 bases from J; bases unmatched to any gene: 4. Disease duration under 2 months; hyperthyroidism patients were aged 18 to 65. For the diagnoses, clinical symptoms, serum thyroxine and TRAb, thyroid ultrasound and orbital computed tomography were used. Each 10 ml fresh peripheral blood draw supplied the PBMCs. This chain links TRBV3-1 with TRBJ2-1, with 8 nucleotides matching TRBD2. The clonotype originates from a man aged 50 to 60 with Graves' hyperthyroidism. Material for sequencing was blood. The CDR3 loop is CASRGAGVEQFF. CDR3 DNA sequence: TGTGCCAGCAGGGGAGCGGGAGTTGAGCAGTTCTTC.